Only a few counts were recorded for the clone carrying this T cell receptor beta chain. Each single cDNA molecule received a unique molecular identifier. TCRdb redid the calling of the 5' RACE reads with MiXCR, one entry per CDR3 protein. In the table there are tens of thousands of distinct CDR3 sequences, roughly 4.4% of which are singletons. Germline CDR1 and CDR2: SGHVS and FNYEAQ. The ends lost 5 bases at V and 4 bases at J; junction bases unmatched: 18. This CDR3 comprises 20 residues. The data were taken from a study of early T cells in non-severe SARS-CoV-2 infection. The rearrangement joins TRBV7-6 to TRBJ2-2; 11 nucleotides line up with TRBD1. The receptor's source is an adult who was a healthcare worker with PCR-confirmed SARS-CoV-2 infection or an uninfected control (not recorded which). Sequencing input: whole blood. The CDR3 loop reads CASSQPASGQGAPGTGELFF. CDR3 nucleotide sequence: TGTGCCAGCAGCCAACCAGCCAGCGGACAGGGGGCGCCGGGCACCGGGGAGCTGTTTTTT.